This passage covers 27 T cell receptor beta chains from one sample sequenced in a study of cytomegalovirus exposure and HLA in healthy donors. PCR involved 60 Vbeta and 13 Jbeta primers. Generated by immunoSEQ multiplex PCR, the TCRdb table keeps only in-frame clones and is missing some. The table records under 150,000 clones, about 80% of them present only once. The sample consisted of PBMCs. Receptors were obtained from a boy aged 2-15 years in good health and CMV-seronegative.

The chain employs TRBV19 and TRBJ1-5; D might be TRBD1 (5 bases). Trimming took off 7 bases at V and 2 bases at J, with 24 bases between the two ends. The CDR3 consists of 18 residues. Germline CDR1 and CDR2: LNHDA and SQIVND (reference sequence). The CDR3 here is CASTQGPIRGWRNQPQHF. The DNA of the CDR3 is TGTGCCAGTACCCAGGGCCCTATTAGGGGTTGGCGCAATCAGCCCCAGCATTTT.

V is TRBV11-2 and J is TRBJ2-3, with a weak D call TRBD1 (5 bases). Germline CDR1 reads SGHAT; CDR2 reads FQNNGV. The CDR3 has 14 residues. V lost 4 bases and J 2 bases, leaving 10 bases between the germline ends. In DNA form, the CDR3 reads TGTGCCAGCAGCTCAGAGGACACCACAGATACGCAGTATTTT. Its protein is CASSSEDTTDTQYF.

The chain links TRBV5-6 to TRBJ2-1; 12 bases fit TRBD1. After removal of 4 bases from V and 10 bases from J, the junction contained 9 bases not matched to a gene. This CDR3 region has 15 residues. Germline V gene data show CDR1 as SGHDT and CDR2 as YYEEEE. The CDR3 reads CASSDTGTGGNEQFF. The CDR3 DNA follows: TGTGCCAGCAGCGATACCGGGACAGGGGGCAACGAGCAGTTCTTC. The variable domain in full, completed from reference TRBV5-6 and TRBJ2-1, reads DAGVTQSPTHLIKTRGQQVTLRCSPKSGHDTVSWYQQALGQGPQFIFQYYEEEERQRGNFPDRFSGHQFPNYSSELNVNALLLGDSALYLCASSDTGTGGNEQFFGPGTRLTVL.

The CDR3 sequence: CASLHSEARGMNEQYF. DNA for the CDR3: TGTGCCAGCCTCCACTCCGAGGCCCGGGGGATGAACGAGCAGTACTTC. The chain uses TRBV2 and TRBJ2-7; D perhaps matches TRBD2 (6 bases). Germline-derived CDR1 and CDR2 are SNHLY and FYNNEI. This CDR3 comprises 16 residues. Trimming removed 8 bases from V and 5 bases from J, with 25 bases in between.

In this sample, this clone turned up once. The rearrangement links TRBV5-8 to TRBJ1-2; TRBD1 matches at 7 bases. The ends lost 0 bases at V and 4 bases at J; junction bases unmatched: 6. CDR3 size: 15 residues. Germline CDR1 reads SGHTS; CDR2 reads YDEGEE. CDR3 nucleotides: TGTGCCAGCAGCTTGGCCGCAGGGGGTAGCTATGGCTACACCTTC. It yields the protein CASSLAAGGSYGYTF.

This clone has only one observation. The chain links TRBV6-4 to TRBJ2-6; TRBD2 matches 9 bases. The V and J ends lost 4 bases and 0 bases, in that order; junction bases with no gene match: 4. Germline CDR1 MRHNA, CDR2 SNTAGT. The CDR3 runs 17 residues. In DNA, the CDR3 is TGTGCCAGCAGTGTGTTAGCGGGGGCCTCTGGGGCCAACGTCCTGACTTTC. Translating it yields CASSVLAGASGANVLTF.

V gene TRBV7-2 combines with J gene TRBJ2-2, with TRBD2 matching over 7 bases. Trimming at V came to 4 bases and at J to 6 bases, leaving 5 bases not matched to a gene. The CDR3 is made up of 14 amino acids. Germline loops: CDR1 SGHTA, CDR2 FQGNSA. Here the CDR3 DNA reads TGTGCCAGCAGCTCGATTGGGGGGGCCGGGGAGCTGTTTTTT. Protein: CASSSIGGAGELFF. Full variable domain (rest looked up from reference TRBV7-2 and TRBJ2-2): GAGVSQSPSNKVTEKGKDVELRCDPISGHTALYWYRQSLGQGLEFLIYFQGNSAPDKSGLPSDRFSAERTGGSVSTLTIQRTQQEDSAVYLCASSSIGGAGELFFGEGSRLTVL.

This clone has just one count. The gene calls are TRBV15 and TRBJ1-1; D is undetermined. CDR3 length: 15 residues. Germline loops: CDR1 LNHNV, CDR2 YYDKDF (reference sequence). Trimming took 1 base from V and 0 from J, leaving 9 bases between them. Written as DNA, the CDR3 is TGTGCCACCAGCAGAGGTGGAGAGATGAACACTGAAGCTTTCTTT. Translating gives CATSRGGEMNTEAFF.

V gene TRBV28 combines with J gene TRBJ1-5, with unresolved D. In germline, CDR1 is MDHEN, CDR2 SYDVKM. The CDR3 loop spans 14 amino acids. V was shortened by 1 base and J by 0 bases, with 4 bases between the two germline ends. This chain's CDR3 is CASSLSHSNQPQHF. The CDR3 DNA reads as TGTGCCAGCAGTTTATCCCATAGCAATCAGCCCCAGCATTTT.

The CDR3 DNA is TGTGCCAGCTCACCAGAACTAGCGGGAGGTCAAGAGACCCAGTACTTC. As protein: CASSPELAGGQETQYF. The chain has TRBV18 and TRBJ2-5; the match to TRBD2 covers 12 bases. CDR1 is KGHSH and CDR2 is LQKENI in the germline V gene. This CDR3 region has 16 residues. V was pared by 2 bases and J by 2 bases, with 3 bases of the junction left unmatched.

The CDR3 reads CASSQDGRGGNLYGYTF. The CDR3 nucleotides are TGCGCCAGCAGCCAAGATGGGAGGGGGGGCAACCTCTATGGCTACACCTTC. The chain links TRBV4-3 to TRBJ1-2, with D perhaps matching TRBD1 (6 bases). The CDR3 has 17 residues. CDR1 and CDR2 from the germline V gene are LGHNA and YSLEER. The V end lost 0 bases, the J end lost 4 bases, and 18 bases lay between the germline ends.

CDR3 nucleotides: TGTGCCAGCAGCTCAAGATGGGACTTCCTCTACGAGCAGTACGTC. Translation: CASSSRWDFLYEQYV. This chain joins TRBV7-8 and TRBJ2-7; possible D gene TRBD2, 6 bases. CDR3 length: 15 residues. V lost 4 bases and J 3 bases, leaving 16 bases between the germline ends. Germline V gene data show CDR1 as SGHVS and CDR2 as FQNEAQ.

This rearrangement joins TRBV5-1 to TRBJ2-5; TRBD2 matches 11 bases. TRBJ2-7 matches the DNA end more closely, so the J call is doubtful. The CDR3 consists of 14 residues. Germline V gives CDR1 SGHRS, CDR2 YFSETQ. The CDR3 DNA reads TGCGCCAGCAGCTTTAGCGGGGGGGCTTACGAGCAGTACTTC. Translation gives CASSFSGGAYEQYF.

Points on this clone: The same CDR3 also results from other DNA sequences found in this sample. This chain links TRBV4-1 with TRBJ1-3, with 8 nucleotides matching TRBD1. The V gene end was trimmed by 1 base and the J gene end by 0 bases; junction bases not matched to a gene: 11. Germline V CDR1 and CDR2: MGHRA, YSYEKL. The CDR3 extends over 19 amino acids. The CDR3 loop reads CASSQAPLDRDLSGNTIYF. The CDR3 region has the DNA TGCGCCAGCAGCCAAGCCCCTCTGGACAGGGACCTCTCTGGAAACACCATATATTTT.

This sequence joins TRBV7-9 and TRBJ2-7, with D perhaps matching TRBD2 (5 bases). Germline V gene data show CDR1 as SEHNR and CDR2 as FQNEAQ (reference sequence). Deletions cut 5 bases from V and 2 bases from J, with 7 bases between. The CDR3 is made up of 12 amino acids. The CDR3 loop reads CASSRETYEQYF. The CDR3, as DNA: TGTGCCAGCAGCCGGGAAACCTACGAGCAGTACTTC. The full variable domain, completed using reference TRBV7-9 and TRBJ2-7, is DTGVSQNPRHKITKRGQNVTFRCDPISEHNRLYWYRQTLGQGPEFLTYFQNEAQLEKSRLLSDRFSAERPKGSFSTLEIQRTEQGDSAMYLCASSRETYEQYFGPGTRLTVT.

The chain uses TRBV6-5 and TRBJ2-5; possible D gene TRBD2, 7 bases. V gave up 2 bases and J gave up 4 bases, with 17 bases separating them. The CDR3 totals 16 residues. The germline V gene encodes CDR1 MNHEY and CDR2 SVGAGI. This CDR3 reads CASSYTGGSTGETQYF. The CDR3 bases are TGTGCCAGCAGTTACACGGGGGGCTCAACCGGAGAGACCCAGTACTTC.

The chain is built from TRBV9 and TRBJ1-6; TRBD1 is a possible D gene (6 bases). Germline V lookup: CDR1 SGDLS, CDR2 YYNGEE. The V end was cut by 0 bases, the J end by 6 bases, with 16 bases between. The CDR3 is 17 residues long. The chain's CDR3 is CASSVAPRTDRNSPLHF. The CDR3, as DNA: TGTGCCAGCAGCGTAGCCCCCCGGACAGACCGTAATTCACCCCTCCACTTT.

The gene calls are TRBV30 and TRBJ2-6; no reliable D call. V dropped 5 bases and J dropped 2 bases, with 10 bases sitting between them. The CDR3 is made up of 14 amino acids. Germline V gene lookup returns CDR1 GTSNPN and CDR2 SVGIG (reference sequence). The CDR3 sequence: CAWRRRAGANVLTF. The CDR3, as DNA: TGTGCCTGGCGTCGCCGGGCTGGGGCCAACGTCCTGACTTTC.

The V and J genes are TRBV29-1 and TRBJ1-4, with D tentatively TRBD1 (5 bases). This CDR3 has 10 residues. The V and J ends lost 7 bases and 5 bases respectively, with 5 bases between them. From germline, CDR1 is SQVTM and CDR2 ANQGSEA. CDR3 protein: CSGGNEKLFF. DNA of the CDR3: TGCAGCGGGGGCAATGAAAAACTGTTTTTT.

The chain recombines TRBV5-4 with TRBJ1-1; 7 bases fit TRBD1. CDR1 is SGHNT, CDR2 YYREEE, per germline (reference sequence). This CDR3 comprises 13 residues. The ends lost 2 bases at V and 6 bases at J; junction bases unmatched: 4. As DNA, the CDR3 is TGTGCCAGCAGCTTCAGGGGGGCCGCTGAAGCTTTCTTT. Residues: CASSFRGAAEAFF.

The chain uses TRBV6-5 and TRBJ2-1, with 7 nucleotides matching TRBD2. V was pared by 0 bases and J by 8 bases, with 4 bases of the junction left unmatched. The CDR3 length is 14 residues. CDR1 and CDR2 from the germline V gene are MNHEY and SVGAGI. In nucleotides, the CDR3 is TGTGCCAGCAGTTACTCGAACCTAGCGGATGAGCAGTTCTTC. Translating gives CASSYSNLADEQFF.

The chain employs TRBV7-2 and TRBJ2-7; perhaps TRBD1 as D (5 bases). CDR1 and CDR2 from the germline V gene are SGHTA and FQGNSA. The CDR3 has 16 amino acids. Trimming removed 1 base at V and 5 bases at J, with 18 bases between. CDR3 region: CASSLVPSQTAHEQYF. The CDR3 DNA reads as TGTGCCAGCAGCTTAGTTCCTTCCCAGACAGCGCACGAGCAGTACTTC.

The chain joins TRBV7-8 to TRBJ2-7, with 7 nucleotides matching TRBD2. Germline assignment: CDR1 SGHVS and CDR2 FQNEAQ. V gave up 5 bases and J gave up 3 bases; unmatched junction bases: 10. CDR3 length: 15 residues. The CDR3 here is CASSQETSSHYEQYF. CDR3 coding DNA: TGTGCCAGCAGCCAAGAGACTAGCTCCCACTACGAGCAGTACTTC. The variable domain in full, completed from reference TRBV7-8 and TRBJ2-7, reads GAGVSQSPRYKVAKRGQDVALRCDPISGHVSLFWYQQALGQGPEFLTYFQNEAQLDKSGLPSDRFFAERPEGSVSTLKIQRTQQEDSAVYLCASSQETSSHYEQYFGPGTRLTVT.

This clone was picked up one time. The J gene is TRBJ2-1, the V gene TRBV7-3, with TRBD2 matching over 12 bases. Germline-derived CDR1 and CDR2 are SGHTA and FQGTGA. V was clipped by 5 bases and J by 8 bases; unmatched bases: 10. This CDR3 region has 16 residues. The DNA for the CDR3 is TGTGCCAGCAGCAGCGCTAGCGGGAGGGTCTTGGATGAGCAGTTCTTC. This encodes CASSSASGRVLDEQFF.

CDR3 loop: CASSEDRGRRLSNQPQHF. The CDR3 DNA is TGTGCCAGCAGTGAGGACAGGGGCCGCAGGTTAAGCAATCAGCCCCAGCATTTT. This sequence joins TRBV2 and TRBJ1-5; TRBD1 agrees at 9 bases. Germline V gene data show CDR1 as SNHLY and CDR2 as FYNNEI. J was trimmed by 1 base and V by 3 bases; bases with no gene match: 10. The CDR3 is made up of 18 amino acids.

CDR3 residues: CASSSAGGSGGYTF. For the CDR3, the DNA is TGTGCCAGCAGCTCAGCAGGGGGCTCAGGTGGCTACACCTTC. The chain uses TRBV9 and TRBJ1-2, with 8 nucleotides matching TRBD1. The germline CDR1 and CDR2 sequences are SGDLS and YYNGEE. The CDR3 is 14 residues long. The V gene end was trimmed by 4 bases and the J gene end by 7 bases; junction bases not matched to a gene: 9. Using reference TRBV9 and TRBJ1-2 for the parts outside the CDR3, the full variable domain is DSGVTQTPKHLITATGQRVTLRCSPRSGDLSVYWYQQSLDQGLQFLIQYYNGEERAKGNILERFSAQQFPDLHSELNLSSLELGDSALYFCASSSAGGSGGYTFGSGTRLTVV.

The chain combines TRBV27 with TRBJ1-4; D not certain. The ends were cut back, 0 bases at V and 4 bases at J, with 9 bases in the middle. Germline-derived CDR1 and CDR2 are MNHEY and SMNVEV (reference sequence). The CDR3 runs 15 residues. The CDR3 loop is CASSLSTGLNEKLFF. In DNA form, the CDR3 reads TGTGCCAGCAGTTTATCGACCGGACTTAATGAAAAACTGTTTTTT.